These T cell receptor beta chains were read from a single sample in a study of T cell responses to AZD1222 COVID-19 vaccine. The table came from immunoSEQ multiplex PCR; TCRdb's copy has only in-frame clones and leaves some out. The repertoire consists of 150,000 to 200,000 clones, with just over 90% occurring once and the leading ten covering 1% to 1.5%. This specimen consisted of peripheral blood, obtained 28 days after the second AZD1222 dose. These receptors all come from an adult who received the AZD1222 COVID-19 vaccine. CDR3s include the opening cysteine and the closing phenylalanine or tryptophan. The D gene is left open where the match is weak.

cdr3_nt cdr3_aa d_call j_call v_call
TGCGCCAGCAGCCAGGGAGGTCTAGCGGGCGCCTACAATGAGCAGTTCTTC CASSQGGLAGAYNEQFF TRBD2 TRBJ2-1 TRBV4-1
TGTGCCAGCTACCAGGGGGCCCTCTATCCGCAGTATTTT CASYQGALYPQYF TRBD1 TRBJ2-3 TRBV2
TGCAGTGCCCTCACAGATACGCAGTATTTT CSALTDTQYF . TRBJ2-3 TRBV20-1
TGTGCCAGCTCTAGAGTGGAGACCCAGTACTTC CASSRVETQYF . TRBJ2-5 TRBV12-3/TRBV12-4
TGTGCCTGGAGAGTGAACTATGAGCAGTTCTTC CAWRVNYEQFF . TRBJ2-1 TRBV30
TGCAGCCCGGGCACTAGCGGGCACAATGAGCAGTTCTTC CSPGTSGHNEQFF TRBD2 TRBJ2-1 TRBV29-1
TGCGCCAGCAGCTTGGGGAGACAGGGGATTAGTGATGAGCAGTTCTTC CASSLGRQGISDEQFF TRBD1 TRBJ2-1 TRBV5-1
TGTGCCAGCAGCTTTAGGGGGACCGGGGAGCTGTTTTTT CASSFRGTGELFF . TRBJ2-2 TRBV12-1
TGTGCCAGCAGTCCGGACAGGGAAGTAGGGGAGACCCAGTACTTC CASSPDREVGETQYF TRBD1 TRBJ2-5 TRBV7-9
TGCGCCAGCCGCCAACTCGGAGCGGGGGGTCAAGAGACCCAGTACTTC CASRQLGAGGQETQYF TRBD2 TRBJ2-5 TRBV4-1
TGTGCCAGCAGCTCCCAAGGGGGGTTTTCCGGGGAGCTGTTTTTT CASSSQGGFSGELFF . TRBJ2-2 TRBV27